These T cell receptor beta chains were read from a single sample in a study of T cells expressing NK-cell markers. One entry per CDR3 protein, without DNA, is what TCRdb gives after re-calling the 5' RACE reads. The sample holds over 350,000 distinct CDR3 sequences. Sequences were obtained from blood T cells: a sorted CD56 or NKG2C T cell subset, CD4+ or CD8+ T cells, or bulk PBMC T cells (not recorded which). All receptors come from a woman between 50 and 59 years old in good health. Both conserved end residues are part of each CDR3.

TRBJ2-4 | TRBV12-3/TRBV12-4 | CASSTVGGKNIQYF
TRBJ2-1 | TRBV12-3/TRBV12-4 | CASSTLDWTLDEQFF
TRBJ2-1 | TRBV11-3 | CASRTGVASGTYNEQFF
TRBJ2-5 | TRBV5-6 | CASSSRWPGKRTQYF
TRBJ2-1 | TRBV10-3 | CAIRPAPGQGDNEQFF
TRBJ2-5 | TRBV13 | CASSLDPRDQETQYF
TRBJ2-5 | TRBV20-1 | CSARDYRDSGETQYF
TRBJ2-5 | TRBV4-1 | CASSQGDRGGVGETQYF
TRBJ2-2 | TRBV28 | CAIRGGGGGELFF
TRBJ1-1 | TRBV20-1 | CSASLDGRGTEAFF
TRBJ2-7 | TRBV7-6 | CASSFKQGAGEQYF
TRBJ2-6 | TRBV5-1 | CASSLKPLSSPAGPGANVLTF
TRBJ1-2 | TRBV27 | CASSLFARTEYGYTF
TRBJ2-1 | TRBV3-1 | CASSQVAVGGVDEQFF
TRBJ2-3 | TRBV13 | CASSLRTSGVSTDTQYF
TRBJ1-2 | TRBV20-1 | CSARDYGFRYGYTF
TRBJ2-3 | TRBV12-3/TRBV12-4 | CASAWRPSTDTQYF
TRBJ2-5 | TRBV7-9 | CASSFVAGGPETQYF
TRBJ2-3 | TRBV9 | CASDTSTDTQYF
TRBJ2-7 | TRBV3-1 | CASSQGTKGREQYF
TRBJ2-3 | TRBV27 | CASSLGRPITDTQYF
TRBJ1-2 | TRBV4-1 | CASSQEGDSRYGYTF
TRBJ2-2 | TRBV29-1 | CSVETGRDTGELFF
TRBJ2-7 | TRBV3-1 | CASSPSGQGYEQYF
TRBJ2-4 | TRBV18 | CASSPLAGGKYF
TRBJ2-6 | TRBV14 | CASSQTLGIGANVLTF
TRBJ1-1 | TRBV18 | CASTTGTGGTEAFF
TRBJ2-7 | TRBV5-8 | CASSPTRGYEQYF
TRBJ2-3 | TRBV11-2 | CASSLGLVSPDTQYF
TRBJ2-1 | TRBV6-4 | CASSTGTSGTRDFSEQFF
TRBJ2-1 | TRBV7-9 | CASSSAWDEQFF
TRBJ2-1 | TRBV20-1 | CSARSGLASYNEQFF
TRBJ2-5 | TRBV12-3/TRBV12-4 | CASRDGFGVTQYF
TRBJ1-5 | TRBV12-3/TRBV12-4 | CASSFAPTNQPQHF
TRBJ2-5 | TRBV5-5 | CASSPLRSQETQYF
TRBJ2-6 | TRBV12-3/TRBV12-4 | CASSMSRGANVLTF
TRBJ2-1 | TRBV2 | CARRAGDYEQFF
TRBJ2-5 | TRBV4-1 | CASSPWDRDQETQYF
TRBJ1-1 | TRBV5-1 | CASSRTGDTEAFF
TRBJ2-5 | TRBV20-1 | CSARHGLAGSYQETQYF